This TCR beta chain was sequenced in a study of CD8 T cells in ankylosing spondylitis. Study-wide results and caveats: Some of the motif variants had earlier been found in reactive arthritis patients' fluid and blood. Reportedly, disease-linked clones are significantly enriched in ankylosing spondylitis patients' matched synovial fluid. It appeared that ankylosing spondylitis blood was characterized by a TCR beta motif of 8 or 9 highly homologous variants.

As concerns this clonotype: Its antigen is unidentified.

5'-RACE, quantitative and with molecular barcodes, yielded the TCR beta libraries. TCRdb passed the 5' RACE reads through MiXCR, listing each CDR3 protein once. This table has hundreds of thousands of distinct CDR3 sequences, about 24% appearing once. V dropped 3 bases and J dropped 4 bases, with 13 bases sitting between them. CDR1 SGHRS and CDR2 YFSETQ come from the germline V gene. The length of the CDR3 is 15 residues. Material for sequencing was blood, either unsorted or a sorted T cell fraction (not recorded which). The V call is TRBV5-1, the J call TRBJ1-4; possibly TRBD1 for D (6 bases). The clonotype comes from a male donor with ankylosing spondylitis. Here the CDR3 DNA reads TGCGCCAGCAGCTCGCCGGAGGGGGGTAATGAAAAACTGTTTTTT. This codes for CASSSPEGGNEKLFF.